Below, one T cell receptor (beta chain) is given with its context. This sample is drawn from a study of blood T cell repertoires in COVID-19. Study-level background: Acute-phase and convalescent COVID-19 samples originated in the United States, Italy and Spain. The cDNA or gDNA used as material had been derived from T cells, B-cell-depleted T cells, or PBMCs.

Per germline, CDR1 SGHRS and CDR2 YFSETQ. With 0 bases clipped from V and 3 bases from J, the junction kept 6 bases outside the gene matches. This CDR3 region has 16 residues. In the authors' methods: Counts of nucleated cells, estimated from reference gene primer amplification, were obtained. The protocol was immunoSEQ multiplex PCR, while the TCRdb copy is restricted to in-frame clones and leaves out a portion. V and J calls plus clone size are reproduced from that table; the DNA served to infer D and trimming. The data contain 100,000 or so clones, around 86% of them singletons. The sample comprised peripheral blood. The receptor was derived from a man older than 75 with acute or convalescent COVID-19. V is TRBV5-1 and J is TRBJ2-7, with 10 nucleotides matching TRBD1. The CDR3 coding sequence is TGCGCCAGCAGCTTGGATGCGGGACAGGGGTACTACGAGCAGTACTTC. Its translation is CASSLDAGQGYYEQYF.